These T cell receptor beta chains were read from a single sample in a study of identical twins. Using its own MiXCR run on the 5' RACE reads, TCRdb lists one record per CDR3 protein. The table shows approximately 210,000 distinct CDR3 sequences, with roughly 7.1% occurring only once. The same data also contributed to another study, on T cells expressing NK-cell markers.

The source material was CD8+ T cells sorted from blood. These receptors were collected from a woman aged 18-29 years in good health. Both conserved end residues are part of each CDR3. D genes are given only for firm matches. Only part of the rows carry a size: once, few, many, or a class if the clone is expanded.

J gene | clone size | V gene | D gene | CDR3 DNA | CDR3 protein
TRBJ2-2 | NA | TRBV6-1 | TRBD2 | TGTGCCAGCCAGACTAGCGGGTTAGAGAACACCGGGGAGCTGTTTTTT | CASQTSGLENTGELFF
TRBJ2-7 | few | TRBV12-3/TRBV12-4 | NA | TGTGCCAGCAGTTTAAACATCTACGAGCAGTACTTC | CASSLNIYEQYF
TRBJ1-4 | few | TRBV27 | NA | TGTGCCAGCAGTCCCTCGGGGACGGGCCCAACTAATGAAAAACTGTTTTTT | CASSPSGTGPTNEKLFF
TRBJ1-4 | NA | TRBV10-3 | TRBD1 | TGTGCCATCAGTCCGGACAGGGGGACCACAACTAATGAAAAACTGTTTTTT | CAISPDRGTTTNEKLFF
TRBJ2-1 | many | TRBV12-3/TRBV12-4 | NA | TGTGCCAGCAGCTCCGACGGGAGCTCCTACAATGAGCAGTTCTTC | CASSSDGSSYNEQFF
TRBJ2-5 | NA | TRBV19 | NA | TGTGCCAGTAGACCTCGGGCGTACGAGACCCAGTACTTC | CASRPRAYETQYF
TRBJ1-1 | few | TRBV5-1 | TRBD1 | TGCGCCAGCAGCCCTAAGACAGGGGGCACTGAAGCTTTCTTT | CASSPKTGGTEAFF
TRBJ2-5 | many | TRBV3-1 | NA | TGTGCCAGCAGCCAGGGTCGGGGGACTGAAGAGACCCAGTACTTC | CASSQGRGTEETQYF
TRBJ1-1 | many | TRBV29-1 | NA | TGCAGCGTCGGACGGCTGAACACTGAAGCTTTCTTT | CSVGRLNTEAFF
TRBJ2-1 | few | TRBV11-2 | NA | TGTGCCAGCAGCTGGGCCCTCAATGAGCAGTTCTTC | CASSWALNEQFF
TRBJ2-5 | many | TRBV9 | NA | TGTGCCAGCAACGGACCCGAAGAGACCCAGTACTTC | CASNGPEETQYF
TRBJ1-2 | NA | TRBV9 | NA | TGTGCCAGCTACGGTGGGGCAGTCTATGGCTACACCTTC | CASYGGAVYGYTF